This TCR beta chain was recorded in a study of regulatory T cells in long-lasting Graves disease. To make TCR beta libraries, researchers used iRepertoire HTBI primers and Arm-PCR of CDR3 regions. TCRdb itself ran the multiplex PCR reads through MiXCR, one entry per CDR3 protein. The sample consists of around 460,000 distinct CDR3 sequences, about 20% of them appearing once. Study-wide points: Persistent patients had more shared public clonotypes (approximately 2,700) than new patients (966). Compared with new cases, persistent Graves' patients showed reduced TCR diversity. Persistent disease preferred TRBV28, TRBJ1-2 and TRBJ2-5; new disease, TRBV20-1 and TRBJ2-1.

Germline V gene sequence: CDR1 SGHVS, CDR2 FQNEAQ. The CDR3 consists of 15 residues. As regards this clonotype: The antigen remains unidentified.

Time point defined: persistent/refractory GD, antithyroid drugs over 5 years with positive TRAb. The TCR library used RNA extracted from PBMCs. Sequences were derived from peripheral blood mononuclear cells (PBMCs), sampled when the disease was refractory, from a patient treated with antithyroid drugs. The sequence derives from a female donor with Graves disease. The chain joins TRBV7-8 to TRBJ2-5; 12 bases line up with TRBD2. The J call could be wrong; TRBJ2-1 is a better fit for the DNA end. CDR3 in amino acids: CASSHGLAGPTEQFF. Written as DNA, the CDR3 is TGTGCCAGCAGCCATGGACTAGCGGGGCCTACTGAGCAGTTCTTC.